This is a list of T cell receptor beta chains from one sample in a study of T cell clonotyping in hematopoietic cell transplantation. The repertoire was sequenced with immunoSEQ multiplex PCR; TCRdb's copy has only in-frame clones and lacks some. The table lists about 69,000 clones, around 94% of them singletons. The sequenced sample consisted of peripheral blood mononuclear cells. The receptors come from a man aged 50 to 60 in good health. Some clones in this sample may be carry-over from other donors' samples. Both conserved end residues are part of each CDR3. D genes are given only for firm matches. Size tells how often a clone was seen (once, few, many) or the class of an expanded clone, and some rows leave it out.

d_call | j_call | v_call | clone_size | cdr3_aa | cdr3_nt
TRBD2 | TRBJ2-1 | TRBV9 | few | CASSVWGTSGSQQFF | TGTGCCAGCAGCGTGTGGGGAACTAGCGGGTCGCAACAGTTCTTC
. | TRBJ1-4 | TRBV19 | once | CASATGATSTNEKLFF | TGTGCCAGTGCTACCGGGGCAACTTCAACTAATGAAAAACTGTTTTTT
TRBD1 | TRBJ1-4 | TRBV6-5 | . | CASSNQGANEKLFF | TGTGCCAGCAGTAACCAGGGGGCTAATGAAAAACTGTTTTTT
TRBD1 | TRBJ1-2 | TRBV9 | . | CASSGDRGLGGYTF | TGTGCCAGCAGCGGGGACAGGGGGCTGGGAGGCTACACCTTC
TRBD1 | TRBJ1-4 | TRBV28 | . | CASSLEGDRERGKLFF | TGTGCCAGCAGTTTGGAGGGGGACAGGGAGAGAGGGAAACTGTTTTTT
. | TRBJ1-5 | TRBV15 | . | CATGSGSYNQPQHF | TGTGCCACCGGTTCTGGGAGTTACAATCAGCCCCAGCATTTT
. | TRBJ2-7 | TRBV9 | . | CASSVRATGYEQYF | TGTGCCAGCAGCGTAAGAGCGACAGGCTACGAGCAGTACTTC
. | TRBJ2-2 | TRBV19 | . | CASSFPKGGGTGELFF | TGTGCCAGTAGTTTCCCGAAGGGGGGGGGTACCGGGGAGCTGTTTTTT
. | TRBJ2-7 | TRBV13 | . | CASSSAPDLYEQYF | TGTGCCAGCAGCTCCGCTCCCGACCTCTACGAGCAGTACTTC
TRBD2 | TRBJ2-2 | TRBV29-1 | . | CSVEDQLAGENTGELFF | TGCAGCGTTGAAGATCAGCTAGCGGGGGAGAACACCGGGGAGCTGTTTTTT
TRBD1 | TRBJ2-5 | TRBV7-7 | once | CASSLDGGQGETQYF | TGTGCTAGCAGCTTAGATGGGGGACAGGGAGAGACCCAGTACTTC
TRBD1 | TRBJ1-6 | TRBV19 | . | CASSLQGASSPLHF | TGTGCCAGTAGTCTACAGGGGGCGAGTTCACCCCTCCACTTT
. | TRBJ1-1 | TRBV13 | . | CASSLFSRSRTEAFF | TGTGCCAGCAGCCTCTTTAGTCGGTCGAGAACTGAAGCTTTCTTT
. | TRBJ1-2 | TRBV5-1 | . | CASSLNRDNYGYTF | TGCGCCAGCAGCTTGAACAGGGATAACTATGGCTACACCTTC
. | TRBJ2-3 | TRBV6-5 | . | CASRQPGTDTQYF | TGTGCCAGCAGGCAGCCGGGGACAGATACGCAGTATTTT
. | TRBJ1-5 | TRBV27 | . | CASSLSGRGNQPQHF | TGTGCCAGCAGTTTATCGGGCAGGGGAAATCAGCCCCAGCATTTT
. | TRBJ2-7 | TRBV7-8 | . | CAGGHEQYF | TGTGCCGGGGGGCACGAGCAGTACTTC
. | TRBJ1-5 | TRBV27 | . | CASSLIGGDNSNQPQHF | TGTGCCAGCAGTTTGATCGGGGGCGACAATAGCAATCAGCCCCAGCATTTT
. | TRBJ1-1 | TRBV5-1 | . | CASSDREGSNTEAFF | TGCGCCAGCAGCGATCGAGAGGGATCGAACACTGAAGCTTTCTTT
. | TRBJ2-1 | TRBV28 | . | CASSSPGQGGSNEQFF | TGTGCCAGCAGTTCCCCTGGGCAGGGAGGAAGCAATGAGCAGTTCTTC
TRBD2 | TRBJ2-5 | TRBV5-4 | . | CASSLWTRGQETQYF | TGTGCCAGCAGCTTGTGGACTAGAGGTCAAGAGACCCAGTACTTC
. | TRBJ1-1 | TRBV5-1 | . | CASSLDGQNTEAFF | TGCGCCAGCAGCTTGGATGGACAGAACACTGAAGCTTTCTTT
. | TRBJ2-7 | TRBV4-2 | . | CASSQDPGSGYEQYF | TGTGCCAGCAGCCAAGATCCAGGGTCCGGTTACGAGCAGTACTTC
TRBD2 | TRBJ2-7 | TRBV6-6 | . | CASSPRLAGGSEQYF | TGTGCCAGCAGTCCCCGTCTAGCGGGAGGGAGCGAGCAGTACTTC
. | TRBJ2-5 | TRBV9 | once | CASSVQPGIQETQYF | TGTGCCAGCAGCGTCCAACCAGGTATTCAAGAGACCCAGTACTTC
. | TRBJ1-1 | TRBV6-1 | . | CASSETGTGEAFF | TGTGCCAGCAGTGAAACCGGGACCGGTGAGGCTTTCTTT
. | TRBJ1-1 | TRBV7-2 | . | CASSLAKGGDAFF | TGTGCCAGCAGCTTAGCCAAGGGGGGGGATGCTTTCTTT
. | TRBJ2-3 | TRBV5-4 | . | CASSFGTHGADTQYF | TGTGCCAGCAGCTTCGGGACTCATGGGGCAGATACGCAGTATTTT
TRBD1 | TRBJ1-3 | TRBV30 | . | CAWSRAGGVSPGNTIYF | TGTGCCTGGAGTCGGGCAGGGGGTGTTTCCCCTGGAAACACCATATATTTT